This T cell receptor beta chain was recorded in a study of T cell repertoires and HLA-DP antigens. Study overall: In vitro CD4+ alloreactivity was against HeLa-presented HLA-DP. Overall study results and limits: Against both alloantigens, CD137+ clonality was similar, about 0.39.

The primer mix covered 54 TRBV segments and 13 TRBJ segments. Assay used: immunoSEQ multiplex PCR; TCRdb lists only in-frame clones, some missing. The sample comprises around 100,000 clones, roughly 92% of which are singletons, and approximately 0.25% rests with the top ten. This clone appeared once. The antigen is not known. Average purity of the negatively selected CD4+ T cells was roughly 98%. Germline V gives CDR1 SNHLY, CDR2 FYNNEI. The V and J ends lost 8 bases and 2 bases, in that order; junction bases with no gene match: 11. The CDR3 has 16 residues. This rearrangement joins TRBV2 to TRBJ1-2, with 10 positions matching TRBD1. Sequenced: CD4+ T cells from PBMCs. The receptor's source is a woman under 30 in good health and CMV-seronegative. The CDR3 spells CASGGQGVEENYGYTF. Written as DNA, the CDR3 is TGTGCCAGCGGAGGACAGGGGGTCGAGGAAAACTATGGCTACACCTTC.